These 16 T cell receptor beta chains were all obtained from the same sample, sequenced in a study of CD8 T cells in Susac syndrome. Reverse transcription used about 0.5 to 1 ug RNA and random hexamers. MiXCR was run by TCRdb on the immunoSEQ multiplex PCR reads, yielding one entry per CDR3 protein. In the table there are more than 85,000 distinct CDR3 sequences, roughly 94% of which are singletons. Sequencing was done on a sample of CD4+ T cells from PBMCs. Receptor source: a human donor with Susac syndrome.

The chain couples TRBV29-1 to TRBJ1-2; no reliable D call. Germline V gene lookup returns CDR1 SQVTM and CDR2 ANQGSEA. The V gene lost 4 bases and the J gene lost 8 bases, with 8 bases spanning the gap. The CDR3 totals 10 residues. The CDR3 DNA follows: TGCAGCGTTGGGGAAGAAGGCTACACCTTC. It translates to CSVGEEGYTF.

This clonotype was observed a single time. V usage is TRBV5-5 and J usage is TRBJ1-5; D may be TRBD1 (5 bases). Trimming cost V 4 bases and J 7 bases, with 12 bases left between them. Germline assignment: CDR1 SGHKS and CDR2 YYEKEE (reference sequence). The CDR3 is made up of 13 amino acids. Written as DNA, the CDR3 is TGTGCCAGCAGCCAAATAACAGGCCAGCCCCAGCATTTT. Its translation is CASSQITGQPQHF.

A word on this clonotype: At one of its ends the junction is not consistent with the germline gene, which may arise from a read error. The V and J genes are TRBV3-1 and TRBJ1-2, with a possible D match to TRBD1 (5 bases). Germline V gives CDR1 LGHDT, CDR2 YNNKEL (reference sequence). The CDR3 length is 16 residues. CDR3 protein: CASNQDRRQRNYGYTF. Written as DNA, the CDR3 is TGTGCCAGCAACCAAGATCGACGACAGCGAAACTATGGCTACACCTTC.

The chain employs TRBV28 and TRBJ2-5; TRBD1 agrees at 8 bases. The V gene's germline CDR1 is MDHEN and CDR2 SYDVKM. This CDR3 comprises 16 residues. The V segment lost 6 bases and the J segment 2 bases; nucleotides outside the gene matches: 11. The CDR3 coding sequence is TGTGCCAGCAGCCTTACCGGGACAGGTCGACAAGAGACCCAGTACTTC. Its protein product is CASSLTGTGRQETQYF.

This sequence joins TRBV7-9 and TRBJ2-7; 10 bases are shared with TRBD2. Per germline, CDR1 SEHNR and CDR2 FQNEAQ (reference sequence). The CDR3 runs to 15 residues. V shed 2 bases and J 3 bases; nucleotides not matched to a gene: 4. The CDR3 DNA reads TGTGCCAGCAGCTTATTTCTAGCGGGGGTCTACGAGCAGTACTTC. Its translation: CASSLFLAGVYEQYF.

The chain carries TRBV7-9 and TRBJ1-2, with TRBD1 matching over 10 bases. CDR1 is SEHNR and CDR2 is FQNEAQ in the germline V gene (reference sequence). Unmatched junction bases numbered 6, after V lost 5 bases and J lost 6 bases. This CDR3 region has 14 residues. CDR3 bases: TGTGCCAGCAGCCCGAGGACAGGGGGGAATGGCTACACCTTC. Translation gives CASSPRTGGNGYTF.

J is TRBJ1-2 and V is TRBV4-3, with a tentative D call TRBD1 (5 bases). Trimming removed 4 bases at V and 0 bases at J, with 15 bases between. Germline values: CDR1 LGHNA, CDR2 YSLEER. The CDR3 covers 16 residues. The CDR3: CASSLGGAATNYGYTF. DNA of the CDR3: TGCGCCAGCAGCCTCGGTGGGGCGGCCACTAACTATGGCTACACCTTC.

The chain uses TRBV7-2 and TRBJ2-3, with D possibly being TRBD2 (6 bases). This CDR3 is 16 amino acids long. Germline values: CDR1 SGHTA, CDR2 FQGNSA. The V gene lost 5 bases and the J gene lost 1 base, with 16 bases spanning the gap. The CDR3 coding sequence is TGTGCCAGCAGCCGCTCTAGCGTGGTGGGCACAGATACGCAGTATTTT. It codes for CASSRSSVVGTDTQYF.

The chain uses TRBV30 and TRBJ2-5, with D uncertain. V was cut by 3 bases and J by 2 bases, with 7 bases left in between. The CDR3 contains 12 residues. Per the germline V gene, CDR1 is GTSNPN and CDR2 is SVGIG (reference sequence). CDR3 sequence: CAWRTTQETQYF. The CDR3, as DNA: TGTGCCTGGAGGACCACGCAAGAGACCCAGTACTTC.

The CDR3 DNA reads as TGCGCCAGCAGCCCTAGAAGGGGGAATGAGCAGTTCTTC. This sequence encodes CASSPRRGNEQFF. The chain is built from TRBV4-3 and TRBJ2-1; the D gene is possibly TRBD1 (6 bases). Between the trimmed V and J ends, which lost 4 bases and 7 bases, there was a span of 11 bases. The germline CDR1 and CDR2 sequences are LGHNA and YSLEER. The CDR3 is 13 residues long.

This rearrangement joins TRBV7-8 to TRBJ1-2, with 10 bases identical to TRBD1. CDR1 SGHVS and CDR2 FQNEAQ come from the germline V gene. The CDR3 has 14 residues. Losses at the gene ends were 1 base for V and 8 bases for J; bases not matched to a gene: 4. The CDR3 loop reads CASSLGDRGIGYTF. In DNA, the CDR3 is TGTGCCAGCAGCTTAGGGGACAGGGGAATAGGCTACACCTTC.

CDR3 in amino acids: CSVRSNTEAFF. Here the CDR3 DNA reads TGCAGCGTTCGGTCGAACACTGAAGCTTTCTTT. V is TRBV29-1 and J is TRBJ1-1, with D unresolved. The CDR3 contains 11 residues. Germline loops: CDR1 SQVTM, CDR2 ANQGSEA. The ends were cut back, 5 bases at V and 1 base at J, with 5 bases in the middle.

This clonotype has more than one count but fewer than ten. CDR3 loop: CAWSGGGAYEQYF. The CDR3 nucleotides are TGTGCCTGGAGTGGCGGGGGGGCCTACGAGCAGTACTTC. The rearrangement joins TRBV30 to TRBJ2-7; TRBD2 matches 9 bases. After removal of 1 base from V and 2 bases from J, the junction contained 0 bases not matched to a gene. Germline-derived CDR1 and CDR2 are GTSNPN and SVGIG (reference sequence). The CDR3 contains 13 residues.

The chain uses TRBV21-1 and TRBJ2-5; the table's TRBD2 call for D was not verified on the DNA. TRBV21-1 is a pseudogene segment. The CDR3 is 15 amino acids. The CDR3 protein is CASIGGGNLWSPHSF. CDR3 nucleotides: TGTGCCAGCATAGGCGGGGGGAACCTTTGGAGCCCCCATTCCTTC.

The chain joins TRBV24-1 to TRBJ2-7; 7 bases line up with TRBD2. The V gene's germline CDR1 is KGHDR and CDR2 SFDVKD. The CDR3 spans 16 residues. J was trimmed by 2 bases and V by 4 bases; bases with no gene match: 10. The CDR3 protein is CATSEGGLADPYEQYF. The CDR3 DNA reads as TGTGCCACCAGTGAAGGCGGGCTAGCGGACCCCTACGAGCAGTACTTC.

V is TRBV3-1 and J is TRBJ2-7; D ambiguous. V was clipped by 9 bases and J by 2 bases, with 14 bases between them. The germline gives CDR1 LGHDT, CDR2 YNNKEL (reference sequence). The CDR3 spans 13 residues. The CDR3 spells CARPYGSTYEQYF. In DNA form, the CDR3 reads TGTGCCAGGCCTTACGGCAGTACCTACGAGCAGTACTTC.